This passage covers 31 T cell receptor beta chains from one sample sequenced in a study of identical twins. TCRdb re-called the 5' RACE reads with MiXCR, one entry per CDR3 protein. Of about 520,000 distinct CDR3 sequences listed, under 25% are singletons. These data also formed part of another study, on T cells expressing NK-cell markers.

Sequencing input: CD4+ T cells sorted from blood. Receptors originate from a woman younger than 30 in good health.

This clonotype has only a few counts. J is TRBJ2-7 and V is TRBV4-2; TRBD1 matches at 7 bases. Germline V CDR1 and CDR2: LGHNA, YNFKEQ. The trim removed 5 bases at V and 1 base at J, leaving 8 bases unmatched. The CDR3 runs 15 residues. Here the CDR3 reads CASSFRRDSSYEQYF. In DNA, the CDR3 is TGTGCCAGCAGCTTCAGACGGGACAGTTCCTACGAGCAGTACTTC.

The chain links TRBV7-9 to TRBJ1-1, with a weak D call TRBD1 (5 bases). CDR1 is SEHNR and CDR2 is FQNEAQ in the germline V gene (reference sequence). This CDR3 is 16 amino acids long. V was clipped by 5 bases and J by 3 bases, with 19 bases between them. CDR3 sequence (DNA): TGTGCCAGCAGCCTCACGCCAACTGCGGGGCACACTGAAGCTTTCTTT. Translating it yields CASSLTPTAGHTEAFF.

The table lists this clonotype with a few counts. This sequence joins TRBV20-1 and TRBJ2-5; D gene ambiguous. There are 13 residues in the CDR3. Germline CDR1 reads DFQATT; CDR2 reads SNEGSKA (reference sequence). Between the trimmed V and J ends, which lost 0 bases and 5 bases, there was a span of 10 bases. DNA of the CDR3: TGCAGTGCTAGAGATTTCAAAGGGGAGACCCAGTACTTC. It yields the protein CSARDFKGETQYF.

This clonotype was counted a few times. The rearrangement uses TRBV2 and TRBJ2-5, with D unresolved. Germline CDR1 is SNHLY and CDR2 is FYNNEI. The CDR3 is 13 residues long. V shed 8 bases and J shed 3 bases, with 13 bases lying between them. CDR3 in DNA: TGTGCCAGCGCGTGGGCAGAGGAAGAGACCCAGTACTTC. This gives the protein CASAWAEEETQYF.

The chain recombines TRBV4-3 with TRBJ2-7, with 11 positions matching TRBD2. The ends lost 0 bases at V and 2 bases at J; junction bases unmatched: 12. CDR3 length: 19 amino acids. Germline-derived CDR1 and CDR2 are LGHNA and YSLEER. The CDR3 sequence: CASSQDILAGASYPYEQYF. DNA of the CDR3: TGCGCCAGCAGCCAAGACATACTAGCGGGAGCCAGTTATCCCTACGAGCAGTACTTC.

CDR3: CASSGLAGGMASYNEQFF. DNA of the CDR3: TGCGCCAGCAGTGGTTTAGCGGGAGGTATGGCGTCCTACAATGAGCAGTTCTTC. V and J are TRBV5-1 and TRBJ2-1; 10 positions agree with TRBD2. The CDR3 is 18 residues long. With V trimmed by 5 bases and J by 1 base, 12 bases remained unmatched. The germline V gene has CDR1 SGHRS and CDR2 YFSETQ.

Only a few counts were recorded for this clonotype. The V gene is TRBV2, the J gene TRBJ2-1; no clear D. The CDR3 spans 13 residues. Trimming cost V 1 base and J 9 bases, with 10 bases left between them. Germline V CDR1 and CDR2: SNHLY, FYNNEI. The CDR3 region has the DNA TGTGCCAGCAGTGAAGAGTATAGGGTTGAGCAGTTCTTC. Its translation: CASSEEYRVEQFF.

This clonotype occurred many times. The CDR3, as DNA: TGCAGTGCTAGATTAGCGTGGAATGAGCAGTTCTTC. Its translation is CSARLAWNEQFF. The J gene is TRBJ2-1, the V gene TRBV20-1, with D tentatively TRBD2 (5 bases). Germline V gene data show CDR1 as DFQATT and CDR2 as SNEGSKA (reference sequence). This CDR3 contains 12 residues. Between the trimmed V and J ends, which lost 2 bases and 7 bases, there was a span of 9 bases.

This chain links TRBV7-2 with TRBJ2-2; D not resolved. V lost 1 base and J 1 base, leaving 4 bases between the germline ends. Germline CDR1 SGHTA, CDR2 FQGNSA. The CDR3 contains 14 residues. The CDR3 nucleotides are TGTGCCAGCAGCTTAGATGTGAACACCGGGGAGCTGTTTTTT. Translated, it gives CASSLDVNTGELFF.

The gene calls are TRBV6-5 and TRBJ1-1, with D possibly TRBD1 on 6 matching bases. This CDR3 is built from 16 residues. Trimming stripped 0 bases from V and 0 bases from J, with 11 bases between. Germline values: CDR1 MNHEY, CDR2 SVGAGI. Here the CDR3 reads CASSYSSNRVNTEAFF. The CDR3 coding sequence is TGTGCCAGCAGTTACTCGTCGAACAGGGTGAACACTGAAGCTTTCTTT.

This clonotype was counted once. As DNA, the CDR3 is TGTGCCAGCAGCTGGGGGGTCCGCTACGAGCAGTACTTC. This sequence encodes CASSWGVRYEQYF. J is TRBJ2-7 and V is TRBV7-9, with D perhaps TRBD2 (6 bases). CDR1 is SEHNR and CDR2 is FQNEAQ in the germline V gene (reference sequence). The CDR3 is made up of 13 amino acids. V was clipped by 4 bases and J by 3 bases, with 10 bases between them.

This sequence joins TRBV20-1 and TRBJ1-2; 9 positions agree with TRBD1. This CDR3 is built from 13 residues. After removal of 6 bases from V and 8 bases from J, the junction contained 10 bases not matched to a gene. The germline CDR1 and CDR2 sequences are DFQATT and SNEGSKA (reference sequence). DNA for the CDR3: TGCAGTGCCCGCTGGACAGGGGCATGGGGCTACACCTTC. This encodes CSARWTGAWGYTF.

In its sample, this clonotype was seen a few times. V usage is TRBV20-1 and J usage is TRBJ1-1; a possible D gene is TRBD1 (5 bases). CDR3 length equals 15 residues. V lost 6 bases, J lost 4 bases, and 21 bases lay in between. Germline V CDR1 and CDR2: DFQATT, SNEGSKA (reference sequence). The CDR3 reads CSAKTPGPSSTEAFF. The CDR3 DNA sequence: TGCAGTGCAAAGACGCCGGGACCCAGTAGCACTGAAGCTTTCTTT.

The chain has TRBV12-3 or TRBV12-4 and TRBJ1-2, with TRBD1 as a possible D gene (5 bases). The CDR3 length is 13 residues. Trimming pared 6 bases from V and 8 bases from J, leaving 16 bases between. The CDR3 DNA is TGTGCCAGCAGCCACAATACAGGTGGCGGCTACACCTTC. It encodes CASSHNTGGGYTF.

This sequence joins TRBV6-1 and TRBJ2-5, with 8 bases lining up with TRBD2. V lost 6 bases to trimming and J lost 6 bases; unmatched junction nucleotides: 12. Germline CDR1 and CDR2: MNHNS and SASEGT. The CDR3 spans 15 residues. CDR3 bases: TGTGCCAGCAGCCCCCTCGGGGGGGGATGGAAGACCCAGTACTTC. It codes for CASSPLGGGWKTQYF.

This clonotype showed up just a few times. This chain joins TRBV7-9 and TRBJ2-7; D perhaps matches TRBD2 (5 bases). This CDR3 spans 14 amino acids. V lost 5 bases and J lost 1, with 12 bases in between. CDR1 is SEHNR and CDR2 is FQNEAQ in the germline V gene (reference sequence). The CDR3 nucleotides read TGTGCCAGCAGCCACCGGGGAATGTCCTACGAGCAGTACTTC. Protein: CASSHRGMSYEQYF.

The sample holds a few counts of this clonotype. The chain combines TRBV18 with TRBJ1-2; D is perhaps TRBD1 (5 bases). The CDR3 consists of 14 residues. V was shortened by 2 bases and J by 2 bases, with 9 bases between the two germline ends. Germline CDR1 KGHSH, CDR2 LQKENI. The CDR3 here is CASSPATVNYGYTF. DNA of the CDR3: TGTGCCAGCTCACCAGCGACAGTAAACTATGGCTACACCTTC. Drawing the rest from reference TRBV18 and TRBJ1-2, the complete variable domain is NAGVMQNPRHLVRRRGQEARLRCSPMKGHSHVYWYRQLPEEGLKFMVYLQKENIIDESGMPKERFSAEFPKEGPSILRIQQVVRGDSAAYFCASSPATVNYGYTFGSGTRLTVV.

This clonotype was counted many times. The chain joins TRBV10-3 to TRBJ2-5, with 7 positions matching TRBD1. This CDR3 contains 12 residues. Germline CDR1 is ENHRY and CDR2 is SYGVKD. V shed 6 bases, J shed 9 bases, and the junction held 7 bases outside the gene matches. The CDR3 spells CAIRGTAQPQYF. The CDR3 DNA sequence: TGTGCCATCAGGGGGACAGCTCAACCCCAGTACTTC.

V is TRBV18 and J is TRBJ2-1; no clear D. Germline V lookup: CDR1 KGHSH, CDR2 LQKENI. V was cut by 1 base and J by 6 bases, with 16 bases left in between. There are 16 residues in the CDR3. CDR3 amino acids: CASSPRDMGFSNEQFF. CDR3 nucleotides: TGTGCCAGCTCACCACGCGACATGGGGTTTTCCAATGAGCAGTTCTTC.

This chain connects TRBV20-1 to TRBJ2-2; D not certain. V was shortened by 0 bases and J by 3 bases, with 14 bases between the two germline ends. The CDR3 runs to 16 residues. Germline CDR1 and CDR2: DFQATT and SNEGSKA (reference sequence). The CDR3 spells CSARDVYGRDTGELFF. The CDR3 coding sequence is TGCAGTGCTAGAGATGTTTACGGGCGCGACACCGGGGAGCTGTTTTTT.

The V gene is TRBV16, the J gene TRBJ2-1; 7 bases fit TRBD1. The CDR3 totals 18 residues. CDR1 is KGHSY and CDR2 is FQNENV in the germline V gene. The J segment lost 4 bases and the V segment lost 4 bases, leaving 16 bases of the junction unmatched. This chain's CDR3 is CASSPTSQGIYGYNEQFF. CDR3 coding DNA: TGTGCCAGCAGCCCAACTTCACAGGGGATTTATGGGTACAATGAGCAGTTCTTC.

Written as DNA, the CDR3 is TGTGCCAGCAGCTTCGACGGCAGCTCCTACAATGAGCAGTTCTTC. It yields the protein CASSFDGSSYNEQFF. This rearrangement joins TRBV7-6 to TRBJ2-1; D is ambiguous. CDR1 and CDR2 (germline): SGHVS, FNYEAQ. V dropped 3 bases and J dropped 0 bases, with 9 bases sitting between them. This CDR3 spans 15 amino acids.

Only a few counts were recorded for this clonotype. The chain's CDR3 is CSVASLDWRGVDEQFF. CDR3 bases: TGCAGCGTTGCTTCCCTTGACTGGCGGGGGGTGGATGAGCAGTTCTTC. The chain employs TRBV29-1 and TRBJ2-1; 8 bases are shared with TRBD2. The CDR3 extends over 16 amino acids. Germline CDR1 reads SQVTM; CDR2 reads ANQGSEA. V shed 4 bases and J 8 bases; nucleotides not matched to a gene: 16.

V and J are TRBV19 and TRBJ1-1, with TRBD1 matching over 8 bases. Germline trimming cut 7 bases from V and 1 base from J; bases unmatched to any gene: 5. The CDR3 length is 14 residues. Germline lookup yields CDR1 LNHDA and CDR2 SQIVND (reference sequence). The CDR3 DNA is TGTGCCAGTATGGGCAGGGGGCAGAACACTGAAGCTTTCTTT. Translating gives CASMGRGQNTEAFF. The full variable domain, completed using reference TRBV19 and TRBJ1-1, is DGGITQSPKYLFRKEGQNVTLSCEQNLNHDAMYWYRQDPGQGLRLIYYSQIVNDFQKGDIAEGYSVSREKKESFPLTVTSAQKNPTAFYLCASMGRGQNTEAFFGQGTRLTVV.

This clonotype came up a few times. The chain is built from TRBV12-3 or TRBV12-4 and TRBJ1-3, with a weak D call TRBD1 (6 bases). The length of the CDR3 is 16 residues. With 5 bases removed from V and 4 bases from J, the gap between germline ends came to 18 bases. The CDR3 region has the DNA TGTGCCAGCAGTCCAACAGGGTTCCAGGAAGGAAACACCATATATTTT. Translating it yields CASSPTGFQEGNTIYF.

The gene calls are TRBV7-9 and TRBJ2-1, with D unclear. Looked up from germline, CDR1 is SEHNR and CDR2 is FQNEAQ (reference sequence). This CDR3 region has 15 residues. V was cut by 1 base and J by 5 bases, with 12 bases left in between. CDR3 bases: TGTGCCAGCAGCTTAGTGGCTAGGGCCCACAATGAGCAGTTCTTC. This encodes CASSLVARAHNEQFF.

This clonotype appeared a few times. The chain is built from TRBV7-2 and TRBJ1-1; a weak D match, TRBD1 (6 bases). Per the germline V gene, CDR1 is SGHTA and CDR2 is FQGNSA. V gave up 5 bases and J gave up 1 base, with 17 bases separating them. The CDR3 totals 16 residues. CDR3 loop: CASSTVTGHRNTEAFF. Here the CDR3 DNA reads TGTGCCAGCAGCACTGTAACGGGACACCGGAACACTGAAGCTTTCTTT.

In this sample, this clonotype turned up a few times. The CDR3 loop reads CASLKQGGNGYTF. The CDR3 DNA reads TGTGCCAGCCTTAAACAGGGGGGTAATGGCTACACCTTC. The chain recombines TRBV12-3 or TRBV12-4 with TRBJ1-2; TRBD1 aligns across 8 bases. The CDR3 has 13 amino acids. J lost 6 bases, V lost 8 bases, and 8 bases had no gene match.

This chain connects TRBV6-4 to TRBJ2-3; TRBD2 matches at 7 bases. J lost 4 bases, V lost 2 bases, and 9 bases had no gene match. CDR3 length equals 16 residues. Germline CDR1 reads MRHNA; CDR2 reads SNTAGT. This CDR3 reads CASSDRPSGGSDTQYF. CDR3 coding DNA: TGTGCCAGCAGTGACAGGCCTAGCGGAGGGTCAGATACGCAGTATTTT.

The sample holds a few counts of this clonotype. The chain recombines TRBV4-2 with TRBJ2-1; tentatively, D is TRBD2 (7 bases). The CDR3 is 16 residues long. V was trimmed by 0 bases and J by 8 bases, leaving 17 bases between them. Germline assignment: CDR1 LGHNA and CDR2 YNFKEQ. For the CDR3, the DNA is TGTGCCAGCAGCCAAGATAAGGGGGGGGGCATGGATGAGCAGTTCTTC. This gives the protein CASSQDKGGGMDEQFF.

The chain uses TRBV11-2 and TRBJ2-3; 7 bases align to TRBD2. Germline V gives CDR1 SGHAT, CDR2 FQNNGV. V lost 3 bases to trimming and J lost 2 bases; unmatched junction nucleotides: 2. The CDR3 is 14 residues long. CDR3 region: CASSFREDTDTQYF. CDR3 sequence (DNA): TGTGCCAGCAGCTTTCGGGAGGACACAGATACGCAGTATTTT. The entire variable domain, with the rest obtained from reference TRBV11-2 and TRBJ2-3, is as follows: EAGVAQSPRYKIIEKRQSVAFWCNPISGHATLYWYQQILGQGPKLLIQFQNNGVVDDSQLPKDRFSAERLKGVDSTLKIQPAKLEDSAVYLCASSFREDTDTQYFGPGTRLTVL.